The clone carrying this T cell receptor beta chain has a count of ten or more. As yet, its antigen is unknown. The data were taken from a study of early T cells in non-severe SARS-CoV-2 infection. Study details: Bulk RNA taken from unsorted whole blood was sequenced, leaving chains unpaired. Study observations and caveats: Using VDJdb, the matching emphasized anti-spike CD8 responses while missing private and CD4 specificities.

Attached unique molecular identifiers marked individual cDNA molecules. TCRdb recomputed calls from the 5' RACE reads with MiXCR, one row per CDR3 protein. This table holds roughly 63,000 distinct CDR3 sequences, around 11% found once. Germline V lookup: CDR1 MNHEY, CDR2 SVGAGI. The CDR3 loop spans 15 amino acids. Trimming shortened V by 6 bases and J by 0 bases, and 12 bases separated the two germline ends. The chain employs TRBV6-5 and TRBJ2-1; possibly TRBD2 for D (5 bases). This receptor was identified in an adult who was a healthcare worker with PCR-confirmed SARS-CoV-2 infection or an uninfected control (not recorded which). Sequencing was performed on whole blood. CDR3 sequence (DNA): TGTGCCAGCAGCCCTAGCCCTTTCTCCTACAATGAGCAGTTCTTC. Translating it yields CASSPSPFSYNEQFF.